The clone carrying this T cell receptor (beta chain) was recorded a few times. Antigen specificity is unknown. This sample was included in a study of post-analysis software for immune sequencing data. Study results and limitations: Patients showed TRBV5-6, TRBV5-1 and TRBV20-1 among roughly five TRBV segments more frequent than in controls.

cDNA libraries of TCR beta carried unique molecular identifiers. MiXCR was run by TCRdb on the PCR reads, yielding one entry per CDR3 protein. In the table there are some 690,000 distinct CDR3 sequences, around 27% of which are singletons. The CDR3 covers 13 residues. Germline V gene lookup returns CDR1 LNHDA and CDR2 SQIVND (reference sequence). V was pared by 3 bases and J by 5 bases, with 11 bases between. The chain recombines TRBV19 with TRBJ2-7, with D maybe TRBD2 (5 bases). The clonotype comes from a girl aged 10-17 years with multiple sclerosis. The sequenced sample consisted of blood. The CDR3, as DNA: TGTGCCAGTAGTATCGTCGGGGTGAACGAGCAGTACTTC. Encoded protein: CASSIVGVNEQYF.